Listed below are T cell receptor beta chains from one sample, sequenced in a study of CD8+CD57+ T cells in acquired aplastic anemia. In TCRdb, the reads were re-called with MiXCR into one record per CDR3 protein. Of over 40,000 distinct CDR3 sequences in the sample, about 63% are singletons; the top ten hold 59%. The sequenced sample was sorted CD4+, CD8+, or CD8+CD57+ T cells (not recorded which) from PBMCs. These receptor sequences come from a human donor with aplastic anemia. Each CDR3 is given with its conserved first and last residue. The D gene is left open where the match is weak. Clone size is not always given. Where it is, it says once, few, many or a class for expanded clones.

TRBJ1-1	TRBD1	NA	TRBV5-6	CASSLTGAPAFF	TGTGCCAGCAGCTTGACAGGGGCCCCAGCTTTCTTT
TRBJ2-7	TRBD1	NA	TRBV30	CAWSRGTGGGYEQYF	TGTGCCTGGAGTAGGGGGACAGGGGGCGGTTACGAGCAGTACTTC
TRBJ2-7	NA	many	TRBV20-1	CSARGNREPYEQYF	TGCAGTGCTAGAGGTAACAGGGAACCCTACGAGCAGTACTTC
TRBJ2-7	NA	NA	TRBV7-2	CASSLFAGGANEQYF	TGTGCCAGCAGCTTATTTGCCGGGGGAGCCAACGAGCAGTACTTC
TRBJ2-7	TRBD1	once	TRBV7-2	CASSLTGGEQYF	TGTGCCAGCAGCTTGACAGGGGGCGAGCAGTACTTC
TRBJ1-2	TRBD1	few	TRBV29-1	CSVGQGESYGYTF	TGCAGCGTAGGACAGGGGGAAAGCTATGGCTACACCTTC
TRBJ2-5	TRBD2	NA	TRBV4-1	CASSQGGLAEETQYF	TGCGCCAGCAGCCAAGGAGGTCTAGCGGAAGAGACCCAGTACTTC
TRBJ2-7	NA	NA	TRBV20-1	CSGQGNYEQYF	TGCAGTGGCCAGGGGAACTACGAGCAGTACTTC
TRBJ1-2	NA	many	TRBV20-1	CSGQVTGTDGYTF	TGCAGTGGTCAGGTTACAGGGACCGATGGCTACACCTTC
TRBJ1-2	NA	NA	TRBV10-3	CAISEASYGYTF	TGTGCCATCAGTGAGGCCTCCTATGGCTACACCTTC
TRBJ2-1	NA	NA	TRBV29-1	CSVEIDQYNEQFF	TGCAGCGTTGAAATAGACCAGTACAATGAGCAGTTCTTC